Listed below are T cell receptor beta chains from one sample, sequenced in a study of T cell changes during pregnancy in multiple sclerosis. The repertoire was sequenced with immunoSEQ multiplex PCR; TCRdb's copy has only in-frame clones and lacks some. Of under 65,000 clones listed, over 90% are singletons. The material was CD8+ T cells from peripheral blood mononuclear cells, obtained in the third trimester of pregnancy. These receptors came from a female donor with multiple sclerosis, enrolled in a pregnancy study. CDR3s include the opening cysteine and the closing phenylalanine or tryptophan. D genes are given only for firm matches. Only part of the rows carry a size: once, few, many, or a class if the clone is expanded.

d_call,j_call,v_call,clone_size,cdr3_nt,cdr3_aa
TRBD1,TRBJ2-7,TRBV9,-,TGTGCCAGCAGCGTAGCCGGGACAGGGTTAGGCGAGCAGTACTTC,CASSVAGTGLGEQYF
TRBD2,TRBJ2-1,TRBV9,few,TGTGCCAGCAGCGCTTCGGGACTAGCGGGAGGGGGCAATGAGCAGTTCTTC,CASSASGLAGGGNEQFF
TRBD1,TRBJ2-2,TRBV29-1,-,TGCAGCGTTGAAGCGGGGACAGACATCTGGAACACCGGGGAGCTGTTTTTT,CSVEAGTDIWNTGELFF
-,TRBJ1-5,TRBV15,-,TGTGCCACCAGCAGCCTATACAATCAGCCCCAGCATTTT,CATSSLYNQPQHF
TRBD2,TRBJ2-1,TRBV19,-,TGTGCCAGTAGTATTAGCGGGAGTGGGAATGAGCAGTTCTTC,CASSISGSGNEQFF
-,TRBJ2-3,TRBV7-9,-,TGTGCCAGCAGCTTAGTGGCTAGCGGCACAGATACGCAGTATTTT,CASSLVASGTDTQYF
-,TRBJ1-1,TRBV27,-,TGTGCCAGCAGGAGCAGGGGCGGGGAAGCTTTCTTT,CASRSRGGEAFF
-,TRBJ2-7,TRBV4-2,-,TGTGCCAGCAGCCAGGGCTCAGGGGACTACGAGCAGTACTTC,CASSQGSGDYEQYF
TRBD1,TRBJ2-7,TRBV27,-,TGTGCCAGCAGTTTTAAGGGGGCGGGCGAGCAGTACTTC,CASSFKGAGEQYF
-,TRBJ1-1,TRBV15,-,TGTGCCACCAGCAGAGTCGGGACTGAAGCTTTCTTT,CATSRVGTEAFF
-,TRBJ2-5,TRBV11-2,once,TGTGCCAGCAGCTTAGCAGAGGGCCTACGTGAGACCCAGTACTTC,CASSLAEGLRETQYF
-,TRBJ1-1,TRBV19,-,TGTGCCAGTATAGGGGGAGGGGCGATTAGTATGAACACTGAAGCTTTCTTT,CASIGGGAISMNTEAFF
-,TRBJ1-5,TRBV19,-,TGTGCCAGTAGTTGGCAGGGCAATCAGCCCCAGCATTTT,CASSWQGNQPQHF